Listed below are T cell receptor beta chains from one sample, sequenced in a study of CD8+ T cells in alopecia areata. Libraries were prepared by immunoSEQ multiplex PCR; TCRdb keeps only in-frame clonotypes and omits some of them. The data contain 200,000 or so clones, roughly 60% of them seen just once; the ten biggest clones take up about 5%. The material sequenced was CD4+ T cells sorted from blood, taken at week 24, from a patient treated with tofacitinib. The source is a human donor with alopecia areata. The CDR3 runs from the conserved cysteine through the conserved F or W. The order of the fields is D gene, V gene, clone size, J gene, CDR3 protein, CDR3 DNA. The D gene is left open where the match is weak. Where a row states a size, it is once, few, many or the class of an expanded clone; other rows omit it.

>TRBD2|TRBV7-2|NA|TRBJ2-1
CASSTLAGGPWEQFF
TGTGCCAGCAGCACACTAGCGGGGGGGCCGTGGGAGCAGTTCTTC
>NA|TRBV5-4|NA|TRBJ2-5
CASSLSPESYETQYF
TGTGCCAGCAGCTTGAGTCCAGAGTCGTATGAGACCCAGTACTTC
>TRBD1|TRBV5-1|NA|TRBJ1-5
CASSLGGQTNQPQHF
TGCGCCAGCAGCTTGGGGGGACAGACCAATCAGCCCCAGCATTTT
>TRBD2|TRBV6-6|NA|TRBJ2-1
CASSYSRRGGRREQFF
TGTGCCAGCAGTTACTCGAGGCGGGGGGGTAGAAGAGAGCAGTTCTTC
>NA|TRBV2|NA|TRBJ1-2
CASSETLYGYTF
TGTGCCAGCAGTGAGACACTCTATGGCTACACCTTC
>TRBD1|TRBV25-1|NA|TRBJ2-2
CASEGQPGELFF
TGTGCCAGCGAGGGACAGCCCGGGGAGCTGTTTTTT
>TRBD1|TRBV5-1|once|TRBJ2-7
CASSLGTGLPYEQYF
TGCGCCAGCAGCTTGGGGACAGGGCTACCCTACGAGCAGTACTTC
>NA|TRBV20-1|NA|TRBJ2-5
CSALNQETQYF
TGCAGTGCCCTCAACCAAGAGACCCAGTACTTC
>TRBD2|TRBV7-2|few|TRBJ2-1
CASSPPGVSGGSYNEQFF
TGTGCCAGCAGCCCACCTGGGGTGAGCGGGGGTTCCTACAATGAGCAGTTCTTC
>NA|TRBV6-5|NA|TRBJ2-3
CASSYPGSDTQYF
TGTGCCAGCAGTTACCCGGGTTCGGATACGCAGTATTTT
>TRBD2|TRBV4-1|few|TRBJ2-2
CASSHNKGGGMNTGELFF
TGCGCCAGCAGCCACAACAAAGGCGGGGGGATGAACACCGGGGAGCTGTTTTTT
>NA|TRBV7-9|few|TRBJ1-6
CASSWDGDSPLHF
TGTGCCAGCAGCTGGGACGGTGATTCACCCCTCCACTTT
>NA|TRBV7-2|NA|TRBJ1-1
CASSNPRGRGRSSAEAFF
TGTGCCAGCAGCAACCCTCGGGGTAGGGGGAGGTCTAGCGCTGAAGCTTTCTTT
>NA|TRBV4-1|NA|TRBJ2-5
CASSPGQQETQYF
TGCGCCAGCAGCCCCGGACAGCAAGAGACCCAGTACTTC
>TRBD1|TRBV10-3|NA|TRBJ2-4
CASRTGEGDIQYF
TGTGCCAGCCGGACAGGGGAAGGGGACATTCAGTACTTC
>NA|TRBV7-2|few|TRBJ2-7
CASSLTSQTYEQYF
TGTGCCAGCAGCTTAACTTCACAGACCTACGAGCAGTACTTC
>NA|TRBV19|NA|TRBJ2-7
CASSPRGGYGYEQYF
TGTGCCAGTAGTCCGAGAGGGGGGTATGGCTACGAGCAGTACTTC
>TRBD2|TRBV5-4|NA|TRBJ2-1
CASSLLASGGVAFF
TGTGCCAGCAGCTTGTTGGCTAGCGGGGGGGTTGCCTTCTTC
>NA|TRBV2|few|TRBJ2-3
CASSEALNQDTQYF
TGTGCCAGCAGTGAAGCTCTCAACCAAGATACGCAGTATTTT
>NA|TRBV18|NA|TRBJ2-5
CASSQLQGSETQYF
TGTGCCAGCTCACAATTGCAGGGATCCGAGACCCAGTACTTC
>NA|TRBV5-1|NA|TRBJ2-2
CASSVEMGSSKGELFF
TGCGCCAGCAGCGTAGAAATGGGCTCTTCAAAAGGGGAGCTGTTTTTT
>NA|TRBV10-3|NA|TRBJ2-6
CAITPVDSPSGANVLTF
TGTGCCATCACTCCTGTGGACAGCCCTTCTGGGGCCAACGTCCTGACTTTC
>NA|TRBV6-5|NA|TRBJ1-1
CASSILAGAEAFF
TGTGCCAGCAGCATCCTCGCAGGGGCTGAAGCTTTCTTT
>NA|TRBV5-4|NA|TRBJ2-5
CASSFDNAETQYF
TGTGCCAGCAGCTTTGACAACGCAGAGACCCAGTACTTC
>NA|TRBV28|few|TRBJ2-4
CASKGEAKNIQYF
TGTGCCAGCAAAGGGGAAGCCAAAAACATTCAGTACTTC